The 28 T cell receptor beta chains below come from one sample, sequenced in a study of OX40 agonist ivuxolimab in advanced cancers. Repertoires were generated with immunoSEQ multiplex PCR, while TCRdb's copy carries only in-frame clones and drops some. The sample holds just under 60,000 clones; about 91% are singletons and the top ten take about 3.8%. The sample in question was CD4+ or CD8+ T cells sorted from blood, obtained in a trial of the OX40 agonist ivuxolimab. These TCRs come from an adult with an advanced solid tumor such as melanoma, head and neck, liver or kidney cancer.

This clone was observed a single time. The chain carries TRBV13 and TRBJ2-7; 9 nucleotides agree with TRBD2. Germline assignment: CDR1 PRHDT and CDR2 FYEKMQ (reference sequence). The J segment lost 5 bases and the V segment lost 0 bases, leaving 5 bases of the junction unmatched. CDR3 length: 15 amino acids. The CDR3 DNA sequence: TGTGCCAGCAGCTTAGGCCGAGCGGGAGGAAACGAGCAGTACTTC. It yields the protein CASSLGRAGGNEQYF.

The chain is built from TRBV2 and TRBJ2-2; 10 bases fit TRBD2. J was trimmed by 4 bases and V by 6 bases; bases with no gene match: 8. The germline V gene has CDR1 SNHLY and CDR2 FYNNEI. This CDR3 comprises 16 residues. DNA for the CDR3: TGTGCCAGCAGGACCCTAGCGGGAGAGGGCACCGGGGAGCTGTTTTTT. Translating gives CASRTLAGEGTGELFF.

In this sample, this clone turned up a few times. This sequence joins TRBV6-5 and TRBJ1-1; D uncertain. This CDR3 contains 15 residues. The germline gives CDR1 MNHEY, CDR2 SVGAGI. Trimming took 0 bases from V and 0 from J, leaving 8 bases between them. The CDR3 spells CASSYSVQVNTEAFF. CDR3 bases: TGTGCCAGCAGTTACTCGGTCCAGGTGAACACTGAAGCTTTCTTT.

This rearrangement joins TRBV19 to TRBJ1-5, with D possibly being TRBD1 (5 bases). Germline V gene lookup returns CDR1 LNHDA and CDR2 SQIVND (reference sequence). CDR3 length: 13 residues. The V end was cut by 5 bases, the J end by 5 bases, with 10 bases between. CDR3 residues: CASSATEHQPQHF. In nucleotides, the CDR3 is TGTGCCAGTAGTGCGACAGAACATCAGCCCCAGCATTTT.

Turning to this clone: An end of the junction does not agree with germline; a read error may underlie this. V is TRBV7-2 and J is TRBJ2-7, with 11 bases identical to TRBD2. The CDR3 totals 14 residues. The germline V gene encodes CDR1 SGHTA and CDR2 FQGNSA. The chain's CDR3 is CASSNPRLAGTLNF. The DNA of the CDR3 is TGTGCCAGCAGCAACCCGCGACTAGCGGGAACGTTGAACTTC.

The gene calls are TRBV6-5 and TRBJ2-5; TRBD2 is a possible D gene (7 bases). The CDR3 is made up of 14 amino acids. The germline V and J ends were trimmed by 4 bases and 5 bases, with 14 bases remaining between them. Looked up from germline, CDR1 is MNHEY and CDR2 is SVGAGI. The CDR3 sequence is CASSWGGLWETQYF. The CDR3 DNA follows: TGTGCCAGCAGTTGGGGGGGCCTCTGGGAGACCCAGTACTTC.

The CDR3 protein is CASSFGQGRFTGELFF. The DNA for the CDR3 is TGTGCCAGCAGCTTTGGCCAGGGTCGTTTCACCGGGGAGCTGTTTTTT. The V and J genes are TRBV5-8 and TRBJ2-2; possible D gene TRBD1, 5 bases. Germline values: CDR1 SGHTS, CDR2 YDEGEE. The CDR3 consists of 16 residues. The ends were cut back, 2 bases at V and 4 bases at J, with 15 bases in the middle.

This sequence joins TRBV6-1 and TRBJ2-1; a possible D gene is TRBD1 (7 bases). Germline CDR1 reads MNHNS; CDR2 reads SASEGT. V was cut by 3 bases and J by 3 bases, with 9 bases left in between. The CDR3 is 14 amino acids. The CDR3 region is CASSDQGGYNEQFF. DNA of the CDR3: TGTGCCAGCAGTGACCAGGGGGGCTACAATGAGCAGTTCTTC.

The CDR3 DNA reads TGTGCCAGCAGCTCCGGGACGGCAACCTACGAGCAGTACTTC. Protein product: CASSSGTATYEQYF. The J gene is TRBJ2-7, the V gene TRBV5-6; D is possibly TRBD1 or TRBD2 (5 bases each). Between the trimmed V and J ends, which lost 3 bases and 2 bases, there was a span of 12 bases. CDR3 length: 14 amino acids. Germline CDR1 SGHDT, CDR2 YYEEEE.

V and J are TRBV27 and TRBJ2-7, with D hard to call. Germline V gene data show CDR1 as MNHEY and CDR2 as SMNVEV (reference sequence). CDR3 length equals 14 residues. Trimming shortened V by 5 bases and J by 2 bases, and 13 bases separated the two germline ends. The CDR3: CASSHSAGPYEQYF. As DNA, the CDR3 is TGTGCCAGCAGTCACTCCGCAGGACCCTACGAGCAGTACTTC.

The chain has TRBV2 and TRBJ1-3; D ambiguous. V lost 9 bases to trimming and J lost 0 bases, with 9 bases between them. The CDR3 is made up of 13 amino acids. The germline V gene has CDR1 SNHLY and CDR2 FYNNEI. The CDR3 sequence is CARTGDSGNTIYF. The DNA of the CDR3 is TGTGCCAGAACTGGCGACTCTGGAAACACCATATATTTT.

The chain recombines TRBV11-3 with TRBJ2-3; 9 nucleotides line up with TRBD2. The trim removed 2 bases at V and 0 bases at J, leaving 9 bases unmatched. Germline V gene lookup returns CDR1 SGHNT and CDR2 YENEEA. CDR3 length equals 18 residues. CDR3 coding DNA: TGTGCCAGCAGCTTAACCGACCCGACTAGCGGAAGCACAGATACGCAGTATTTT. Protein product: CASSLTDPTSGSTDTQYF.

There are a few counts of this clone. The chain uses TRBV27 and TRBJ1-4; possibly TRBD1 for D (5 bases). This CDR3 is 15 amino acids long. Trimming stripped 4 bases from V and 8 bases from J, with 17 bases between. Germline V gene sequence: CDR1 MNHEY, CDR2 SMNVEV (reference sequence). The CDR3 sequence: CASSSYRVRGEKLFF. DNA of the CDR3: TGTGCCAGCAGTTCCTATCGCGTGCGGGGGGAAAAACTGTTTTTT.

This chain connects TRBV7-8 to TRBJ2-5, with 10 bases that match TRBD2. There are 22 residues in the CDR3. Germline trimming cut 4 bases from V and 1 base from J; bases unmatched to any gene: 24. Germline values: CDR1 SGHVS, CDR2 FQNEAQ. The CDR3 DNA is TGTGCCAGCAGCTCCCACTCAGTGTGGGGAGACTTACTAGCGGGACCCCAAGAGACCCAGTACTTC. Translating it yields CASSSHSVWGDLLAGPQETQYF.

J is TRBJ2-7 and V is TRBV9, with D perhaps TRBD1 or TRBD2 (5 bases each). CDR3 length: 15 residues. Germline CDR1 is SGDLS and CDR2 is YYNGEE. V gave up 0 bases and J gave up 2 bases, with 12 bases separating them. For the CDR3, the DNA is TGTGCCAGCAGCGTAGATTCGGGACGGGCCTACGAGCAGTACTTC. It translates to CASSVDSGRAYEQYF.

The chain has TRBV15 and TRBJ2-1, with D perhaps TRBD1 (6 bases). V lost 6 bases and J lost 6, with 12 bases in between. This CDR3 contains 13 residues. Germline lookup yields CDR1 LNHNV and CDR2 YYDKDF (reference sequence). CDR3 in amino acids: CATREDSLNEQFF. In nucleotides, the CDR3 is TGTGCCACCAGAGAGGACAGTCTCAATGAGCAGTTCTTC.

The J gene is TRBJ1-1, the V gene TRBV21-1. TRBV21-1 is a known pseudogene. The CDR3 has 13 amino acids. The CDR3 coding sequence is TGTGCCAGCAGCAAAGGCCACTGTACTGAAGCTTTCTTT. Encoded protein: CASSKGHCTEAFF.

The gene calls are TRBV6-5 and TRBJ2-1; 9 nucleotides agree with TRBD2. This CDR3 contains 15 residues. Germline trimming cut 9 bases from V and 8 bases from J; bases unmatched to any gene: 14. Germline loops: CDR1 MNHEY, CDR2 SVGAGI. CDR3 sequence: CASTTGTSSSHEQFF. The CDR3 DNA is TGTGCCAGTACCACCGGGACTAGCAGCTCCCATGAGCAGTTCTTC.

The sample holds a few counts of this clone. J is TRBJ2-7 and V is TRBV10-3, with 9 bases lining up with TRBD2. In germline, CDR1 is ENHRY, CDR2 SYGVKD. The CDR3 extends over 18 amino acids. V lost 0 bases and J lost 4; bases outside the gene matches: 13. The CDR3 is CAISESGSGSGREYEQYF. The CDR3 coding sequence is TGTGCCATCAGTGAGTCAGGTAGCGGGAGCGGGCGGGAGTACGAGCAGTACTTC.

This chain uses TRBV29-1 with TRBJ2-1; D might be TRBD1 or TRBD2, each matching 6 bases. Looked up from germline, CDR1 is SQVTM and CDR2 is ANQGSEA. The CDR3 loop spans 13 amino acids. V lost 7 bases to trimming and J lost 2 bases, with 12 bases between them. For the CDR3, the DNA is TGCAGCGGGGGGGCCCCCCCCTACAATGAGCAGTTCTTC. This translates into CSGGAPPYNEQFF.

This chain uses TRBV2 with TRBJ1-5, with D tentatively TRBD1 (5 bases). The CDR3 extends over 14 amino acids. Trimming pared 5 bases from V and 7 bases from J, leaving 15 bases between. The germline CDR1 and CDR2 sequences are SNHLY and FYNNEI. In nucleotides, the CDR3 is TGTGCCAGCAGTCAGCCTACGGGGGTGCAGCCCCAGCATTTT. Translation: CASSQPTGVQPQHF.

The CDR3, as DNA: TGTGCCAGCAGTGTACTTATTGCGGGATCCTCCGGAACCGGGGAGCTGTTTTTT. It encodes CASSVLIAGSSGTGELFF. This chain joins TRBV6-1 and TRBJ2-2, with a possible D match to TRBD2 (6 bases). The CDR3 length is 18 residues. V was clipped by 4 bases and J by 5 bases, with 23 bases between them. The germline V gene has CDR1 MNHNS and CDR2 SASEGT.

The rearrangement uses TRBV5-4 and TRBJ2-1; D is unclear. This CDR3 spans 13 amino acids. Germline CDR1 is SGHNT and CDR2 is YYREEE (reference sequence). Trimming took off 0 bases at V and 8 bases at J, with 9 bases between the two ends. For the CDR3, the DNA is TGTGCCAGCAGCTTGGTGGGTCGGGATGAGCAGTTCTTC. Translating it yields CASSLVGRDEQFF.

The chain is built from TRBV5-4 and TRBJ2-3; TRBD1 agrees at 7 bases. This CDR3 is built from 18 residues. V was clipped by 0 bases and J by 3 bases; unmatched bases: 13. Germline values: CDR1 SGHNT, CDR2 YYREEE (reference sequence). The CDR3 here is CASSLVGTEKRITDTQYF. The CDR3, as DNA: TGTGCCAGCAGCTTGGTAGGGACAGAAAAGCGGATTACAGATACGCAGTATTTT. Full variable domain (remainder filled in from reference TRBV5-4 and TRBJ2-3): ETGVTQSPTHLIKTRGQQVTLRCSSQSGHNTVSWYQQALGQGPQFIFQYYREEENGRGNFPPRFSGLQFPNYSSELNVNALELDDSALYLCASSLVGTEKRITDTQYFGPGTRLTVL.

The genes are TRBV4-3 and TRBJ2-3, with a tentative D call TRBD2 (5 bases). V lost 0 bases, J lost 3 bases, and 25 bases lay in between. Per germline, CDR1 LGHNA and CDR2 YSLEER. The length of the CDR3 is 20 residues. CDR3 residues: CASSQERSGGGGLRTDTQYF. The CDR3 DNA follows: TGCGCCAGCAGCCAAGAAAGGAGCGGAGGTGGAGGATTGAGGACAGATACGCAGTATTTT.

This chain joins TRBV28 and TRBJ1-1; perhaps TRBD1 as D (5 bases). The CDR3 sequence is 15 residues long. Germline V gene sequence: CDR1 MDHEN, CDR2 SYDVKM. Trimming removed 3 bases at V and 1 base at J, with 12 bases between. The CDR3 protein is CASSLFVQGNTEAFF. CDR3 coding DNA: TGTGCCAGCAGTTTGTTTGTCCAGGGGAACACTGAAGCTTTCTTT.

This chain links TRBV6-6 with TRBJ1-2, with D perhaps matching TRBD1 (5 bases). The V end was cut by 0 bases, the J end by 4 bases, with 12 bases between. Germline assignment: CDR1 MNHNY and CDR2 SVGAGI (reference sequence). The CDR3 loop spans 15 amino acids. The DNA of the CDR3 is TGTGCCAGCAGTTACTCGGACCCTGGGGGCTATGGCTACACCTTC. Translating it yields CASSYSDPGGYGYTF.

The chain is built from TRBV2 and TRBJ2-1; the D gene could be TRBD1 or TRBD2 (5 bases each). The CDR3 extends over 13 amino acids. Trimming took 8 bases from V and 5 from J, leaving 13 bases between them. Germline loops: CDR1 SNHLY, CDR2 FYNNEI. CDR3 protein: CASEGLVNNEQFF. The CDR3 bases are TGTGCCAGCGAGGGGCTAGTCAACAATGAGCAGTTCTTC.